This T cell receptor (beta chain) was captured in a study of T cell responses to AZD1222 COVID-19 vaccine. Study background: Both about-4-week and about-12-week second-dose recipients were combined.

TCRdb keeps only in-frame clones here, not all; method: immunoSEQ multiplex PCR. Of 95,000 to 100,000 clones in the sample, about nine tenths are singletons; the top ten hold 1.3%. The CDR3 contains 11 residues. Germline CDR1 is SGHAT and CDR2 is FQNNGV. V was trimmed by 1 base and J by 10 bases, leaving 7 bases between them. The TCR comes from an adult in good health. The sequenced sample was peripheral blood, obtained on day 0 of AZD1222 vaccination. The chain couples TRBV11-2 to TRBJ1-1; no clear D. The CDR3 DNA is TGTGCCAGCAGCTTAGTCAGTGCAGCTTTCTTT. Translated: CASSLVSAAFF. Using reference TRBV11-2 and TRBJ1-1 for the parts outside the CDR3, the full variable domain is EAGVAQSPRYKIIEKRQSVAFWCNPISGHATLYWYQQILGQGPKLLIQFQNNGVVDDSQLPKDRFSAERLKGVDSTLKIQPAKLEDSAVYLCASSLVSAAFFGQGTRLTVV.